These 3 T cell receptor beta chains were all obtained from the same sample, sequenced in a study of T cell responses to AZD1222 COVID-19 vaccine. Profiling relied on immunoSEQ multiplex PCR, and the TCRdb table lists in-frame clones only, not all of them. The repertoire includes about 100,000 clones, about 87% of them detected once, and around 2% sits in the top ten. The sample in question was peripheral blood, obtained on day 0 of AZD1222 vaccination. The receptors come from an adult in good health.

This chain connects TRBV6-6 to TRBJ2-1; a weak D match, TRBD2 (5 bases). Germline CDR1 and CDR2: MNHNY and SVGAGI (reference sequence). This CDR3 has 13 residues. V was shortened by 6 bases and J by 5 bases, with 11 bases between the two germline ends. CDR3 loop: CASRASSNNEQFF. The CDR3 DNA follows: TGTGCCAGCAGGGCTAGCAGCAACAATGAGCAGTTCTTC.

The count of this clone is one. The rearrangement links TRBV7-9 to TRBJ1-2; no definite D call. Trimming removed 3 bases at V and 3 bases at J, with 11 bases between. Germline CDR1 SEHNR, CDR2 FQNEAQ (reference sequence). This CDR3 has 14 amino acids. The CDR3 nucleotides read TGTGCCAGCAGCTTCGAAGCCTCCCACTATGGCTACACCTTC. This translates into CASSFEASHYGYTF.

The genes are TRBV5-1 and TRBJ2-7; 11 bases match TRBD2. CDR3 size: 16 residues. The trim removed 2 bases at V and 3 bases at J, leaving 7 bases unmatched. Per the germline V gene, CDR1 is SGHRS and CDR2 is YFSETQ. The CDR3 sequence: CASSFRLAGGNYEQYF. The CDR3, as DNA: TGCGCCAGCAGCTTCCGGCTAGCGGGAGGAAACTACGAGCAGTACTTC.